This TCR beta chain was sequenced during a study of Graves' ophthalmopathy and Graves' hyperthyroidism. Findings and caveats of the study: For predicting ophthalmopathy progression, the model had more than 60% sensitivity and approximately 72% specificity. A roughly 80% specificity and 87.88% sensitivity were achieved by a 13-signature model that separated ophthalmopathy from stable hyperthyroidism.

The CDR3 covers 15 residues. V was shortened by 3 bases and J by 6 bases, with 14 bases between the two germline ends. The germline V gene has CDR1 KGHDR and CDR2 SFDVKD. Ophthalmopathy in the donors was of moderate-to-severe activity, with CAS ≥3, NOSPECS ≥4 and duration under 3 months. If patients had other autoimmune diseases, uncontrolled infections, pregnancy or lactation, they were excluded. This clonotype came up many times. Antigen unknown. RNA transcripts were the source from which TCR beta CDR3 regions were amplified. The first-round RT-PCR employed HTBI primers together with the Qiagen OneStep RT-PCR kit. A multiplex PCR was then performed as the second round. Via MiXCR, TCRdb re-called the multiplex PCR reads, giving one row per CDR3 protein. The sample holds 300,000 or so distinct CDR3 sequences, 15% to 20% seen once.

This chain links TRBV24-1 with TRBJ1-5, with a tentative D call TRBD1 (5 bases). Specimen: peripheral blood. The TCR comes from an adult man with Graves' ophthalmopathy. The CDR3 reads CATSDAGNPGQPQHF. In DNA, the CDR3 is TGTGCCACCAGTGATGCAGGGAACCCCGGTCAGCCCCAGCATTTT.